In this sample, the clone carrying this T cell receptor (beta chain) turned up many times. The antigen is undetermined. One end of the junction varies from germline; a read error may be responsible. The CDR3 consists of 16 residues. Per the germline V gene, CDR1 is SSHAT and CDR2 is FNYEAQ (reference sequence). The data were obtained in a study of T cells in Graves' hyperthyroidism and ophthalmopathy. Study in general: Blood was drawn when the patient was first diagnosed and still untreated. General study results and limits: Separation of ophthalmopathy from stable hyperthyroidism was achieved by a 13 V-J model. The model anticipated ophthalmopathy a median about 7 months pre-onset.

Template material for amplifying TCR beta CDR3 regions consisted of RNA transcripts. First-round RT-PCR with HTBI primers amplified the TCR CDR3 region. TCRdb reanalysed the multiplex PCR reads using MiXCR and keeps one entry per CDR3 protein. The data hold about 530,000 distinct CDR3 sequences, with over 15% observed a single time. Sequencing was performed on blood. The chain employs TRBV7-7 and TRBJ2-1, with a possible D match to TRBD1 (5 bases). The origin of this receptor is a woman in her late teens or twenties with Graves' ophthalmopathy. CDR3 in amino acids: CASSLSMQGPYNEQFF. CDR3 bases: TGTGCTAGCAGCTTATCGATGCAGGGTCCGTACAATGAGCAGTTCTTC.